The clone carrying this TCR beta chain appeared once. Antigen specificity is unknown. Germline V gene data show CDR1 as SGDLS and CDR2 as YYNGEE. V gave up 0 bases and J gave up 15 bases, with 16 bases separating them. The CDR3 totals 13 residues. The data stem from a study of T cell responses to AZD1222 COVID-19 vaccine. General study results and limits: Of spike-specific TCRs, nearly half reportedly target regions left unmutated in variants. The study identified only a handful of AZD1222 recipients as seropositive at baseline. Spike-specific TCR breadth rose after two AZD1222 doses, and depth rose as well. Clonal diversity may have been underestimated, and the donors were mostly white British, with more females than males.

Generated by immunoSEQ multiplex PCR, the TCRdb table keeps only in-frame clones and is missing some. The table lists over 150,000 clones, about 91% of them singletons, with around 4% in the top ten. This receptor was obtained from an adult in good health. The chain recombines TRBV9 with TRBJ1-3; D perhaps matches TRBD1 (6 bases). The sample in question was peripheral blood, obtained on day 0 of MenACWY control vaccination. The CDR3 reads CASSVGGVQGQYF. The CDR3 DNA sequence: TGTGCCAGCAGCGTAGGTGGTGTACAGGGCCAATATTTT.